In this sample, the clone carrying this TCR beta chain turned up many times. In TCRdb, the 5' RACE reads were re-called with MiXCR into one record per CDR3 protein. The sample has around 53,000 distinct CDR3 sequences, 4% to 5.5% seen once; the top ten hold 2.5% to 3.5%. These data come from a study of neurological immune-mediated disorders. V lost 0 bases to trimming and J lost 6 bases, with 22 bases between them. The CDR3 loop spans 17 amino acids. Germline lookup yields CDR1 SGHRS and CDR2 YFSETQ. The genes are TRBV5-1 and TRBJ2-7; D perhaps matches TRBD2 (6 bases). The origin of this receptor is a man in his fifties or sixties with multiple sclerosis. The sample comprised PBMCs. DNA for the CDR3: TGCGCCAGCAGCTTGGTTAGCGCCGGGAGAGTAGCTGGCGAGCAGTACTTC. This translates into CASSLVSAGRVAGEQYF.